The 20 T cell receptor beta chains below were found in one sample sequenced in a study of blood T cell repertoires in COVID-19. TCRdb's table, derived via immunoSEQ multiplex PCR, lists solely in-frame clones and lacks some. In the table there are 95,000 to 110,000 clones, 87% of which are singletons. Material: peripheral blood. All receptors derive from a man over 45 with acute or convalescent COVID-19.

Worth noting for this clone: Other DNA sequences of this sample code for an identical CDR3. The chain has TRBV5-1 and TRBJ2-3, with 8 bases that match TRBD1. Germline CDR1 is SGHRS and CDR2 is YFSETQ. This CDR3 contains 14 residues. The trim removed 4 bases at V and 1 base at J, leaving 2 bases unmatched. CDR3 DNA sequence: TGCGCCAGCAGCCCGGGACAGGGCACAGATACGCAGTATTTT. Protein product: CASSPGQGTDTQYF.

The rearrangement links TRBV4-2 to TRBJ2-1, with 15 positions matching TRBD2. Germline V gives CDR1 LGHNA, CDR2 YNFKEQ. This CDR3 has 19 residues. V lost 3 bases, J lost 5 bases, and 11 bases stayed unmatched. CDR3 loop: CASSQVAGTSGRKNNEQFF. In DNA form, the CDR3 reads TGTGCCAGCAGCCAGGTCGCCGGGACTAGCGGGAGGAAGAACAATGAGCAGTTCTTC.

The gene calls are TRBV14 and TRBJ1-1, with TRBD1 as a possible D gene (6 bases). This CDR3 contains 16 residues. CDR1 is SGHDN and CDR2 is FVKESK in the germline V gene. Trimming removed 0 bases at V and 0 bases at J, with 11 bases between. CDR3 DNA sequence: TGTGCCAGCAGCCAAGATCGGGGGGCGCTGAACACTGAAGCTTTCTTT. Translated, it gives CASSQDRGALNTEAFF.

This sequence joins TRBV27 and TRBJ2-1, with 7 bases identical to TRBD2. The V and J ends lost 10 bases and 3 bases, in that order; junction bases with no gene match: 12. The CDR3 sequence is 15 residues long. Germline CDR1 is MNHEY and CDR2 is SMNVEV (reference sequence). This chain's CDR3 is CATGWSGNDYNEQFF. The CDR3 DNA follows: TGTGCCACTGGGTGGAGCGGGAACGACTACAATGAGCAGTTCTTC.

This clone was observed once. The chain uses TRBV28 and TRBJ2-3; weak D call: TRBD2 (6 bases). CDR1 is MDHEN and CDR2 is SYDVKM in the germline V gene. V lost 6 bases and J lost 0, with 13 bases in between. The CDR3 consists of 15 residues. CDR3 region: CASRPLAYSTDTQYF. CDR3 DNA: TGTGCCAGCAGACCCCTAGCGTACAGCACAGATACGCAGTATTTT.

The chain employs TRBV28 and TRBJ1-5; tentatively, D is TRBD1 (6 bases). From germline, CDR1 is MDHEN and CDR2 SYDVKM. The CDR3 covers 14 residues. The V end lost 6 bases, the J end lost 1 base, and 10 bases lay between the germline ends. The DNA for the CDR3 is TGTGCCAGCAGGGAAACAGGGAGCAATCAGCCCCAGCATTTT. It translates to CASRETGSNQPQHF.

Turning to this clone: The germline gene is not matched at one end of the junction; a read error may be the cause. The CDR3 DNA is TGCGCCAGCAGCTTTGACCTAACAGGGGGGTATTTCTTC. Amino acids: CASSFDLTGGYFF. The chain combines TRBV5-1 with TRBJ2-7; TRBD1 matches at 8 bases. Germline CDR1 reads SGHRS; CDR2 reads YFSETQ. There are 13 residues in the CDR3.

J is TRBJ2-7 and V is TRBV28; D is perhaps TRBD2 (7 bases). Germline loops: CDR1 MDHEN, CDR2 SYDVKM. V gave up 3 bases and J gave up 5 bases, with 20 bases separating them. The CDR3 runs to 16 residues. The CDR3 loop reads CASSLGASGPGNEQYF. The CDR3 DNA sequence: TGTGCCAGCAGTTTGGGGGCTAGCGGACCTGGCAACGAGCAGTACTTC.

J is TRBJ1-2 and V is TRBV2; 7 bases align to TRBD1. CDR1 is SNHLY and CDR2 is FYNNEI in the germline V gene. The CDR3 sequence is 14 residues long. With 5 bases clipped from V and 4 bases from J, the junction kept 7 bases outside the gene matches. In DNA form, the CDR3 reads TGTGCCAGCAGTTCAGGACAGGTGATCTATGGCTACACCTTC. This codes for CASSSGQVIYGYTF.

V is TRBV27 and J is TRBJ2-1; 9 bases match TRBD2. CDR1 is MNHEY and CDR2 is SMNVEV in the germline V gene (reference sequence). The CDR3 contains 16 residues. V lost 5 bases and J lost 4; bases outside the gene matches: 9. CDR3 DNA: TGTGCCAGCAGTAAAACGACTAGCGGAGTTTACAATGAGCAGTTCTTC. It is translated as CASSKTTSGVYNEQFF.

The V and J genes are TRBV4-2 and TRBJ2-1; TRBD1 might be the D (7 bases). CDR1 is LGHNA and CDR2 is YNFKEQ in the germline V gene. Trimming removed 0 bases from V and 12 bases from J, with 21 bases in between. The CDR3 loop spans 16 amino acids. CDR3 protein: CASSQEGSGQAGGQFF. CDR3 nucleotide sequence: TGTGCCAGCAGCCAAGAAGGTAGCGGCCAGGCAGGGGGGCAGTTCTTC.

The chain is built from TRBV5-1 and TRBJ2-7; 9 bases line up with TRBD1. CDR1 and CDR2 (germline): SGHRS, YFSETQ. This CDR3 has 12 amino acids. The V and J ends lost 7 bases and 6 bases, in that order; junction bases with no gene match: 5. CDR3 loop: CASGTGKGEQYF. In nucleotides, the CDR3 is TGCGCCAGCGGGACAGGGAAAGGCGAGCAGTACTTC.

The chain couples TRBV27 to TRBJ1-1; a possible D gene is TRBD1 (5 bases). Trimming shortened V by 8 bases and J by 2 bases, and 12 bases separated the two germline ends. The CDR3 contains 13 residues. Per germline, CDR1 MNHEY and CDR2 SMNVEV (reference sequence). CDR3 coding DNA: TGTGCCAGCGGCCCCAGGGTAAACACTGAAGCTTTCTTT. This gives the protein CASGPRVNTEAFF.

The chain is built from TRBV27 and TRBJ2-7; TRBD2 matches 9 bases. The trim removed 2 bases at V and 4 bases at J, leaving 12 bases unmatched. The CDR3 length is 17 residues. The germline gives CDR1 MNHEY, CDR2 SMNVEV (reference sequence). CDR3 protein: CASSLLLSGSGSYEQYF. CDR3 sequence (DNA): TGTGCCAGCAGTTTACTCCTTAGCGGGAGTGGGTCGTACGAGCAGTACTTC.

V is TRBV11-3 and J is TRBJ2-3; perhaps TRBD2 as D (6 bases). The V end was cut by 4 bases, the J end by 6 bases, with 8 bases between. CDR3 length: 12 amino acids. Per the germline V gene, CDR1 is SGHNT and CDR2 is YENEEA. In nucleotides, the CDR3 is TGTGCCAGCAGCTCGGAGGGGGATACGCAGTATTTT. This translates into CASSSEGDTQYF. The entire variable domain, with the rest obtained from reference TRBV11-3 and TRBJ2-3, is as follows: EAGVVQSPRYKIIEKKQPVAFWCNPISGHNTLYWYLQNLGQGPELLIRYENEEAVDDSQLPKDRFSAERLKGVDSTLKIQPAELGDSAVYLCASSSEGDTQYFGPGTRLTVL.

V is TRBV5-1 and J is TRBJ2-4; 12 nucleotides match TRBD2. The CDR3 contains 18 residues. Germline values: CDR1 SGHRS, CDR2 YFSETQ. Trimming removed 0 bases from V and 0 bases from J; junction bases left unmatched: 4. CDR3 region: CASSLGLAGAPAKNIQYF. In DNA form, the CDR3 reads TGCGCCAGCAGCTTGGGACTAGCGGGAGCCCCAGCCAAAAACATTCAGTACTTC.

The rearrangement links TRBV5-1 to TRBJ2-3; D perhaps matches TRBD1 (6 bases). Germline assignment: CDR1 SGHRS and CDR2 YFSETQ. The CDR3 has 13 amino acids. The germline V and J ends were trimmed by 1 base and 6 bases, with 9 bases remaining between them. The CDR3 spells CASSLTDRDTQYF. The CDR3 coding sequence is TGCGCCAGCAGCTTGACCGACAGGGATACGCAGTATTTT.

CDR3 amino acids: CASSLRASGRVYEQYF. The CDR3 DNA sequence: TGCGCCAGCAGCTTGAGAGCTAGCGGGAGGGTTTACGAGCAGTACTTC. The genes are TRBV5-1 and TRBJ2-7; 12 positions agree with TRBD2. CDR1 and CDR2 (germline): SGHRS, YFSETQ. The trim removed 1 base at V and 4 bases at J, leaving 6 bases unmatched. The CDR3 consists of 16 residues.

The rearrangement joins TRBV3-1 (or the pseudogene TRBV3-2) to TRBJ2-2; TRBD2 is a possible D gene (5 bases). This CDR3 comprises 16 residues. Germline V gene sequence: CDR1 LGHDT, CDR2 YNNKEL (reference sequence). Between the trimmed V and J ends, which lost 0 bases and 6 bases, there was a span of 14 bases. In nucleotides, the CDR3 is TGTGCCAGCAGCCAAGATCGGGGAGTAGGCGCCGGGGAGCTGTTTTTT. This sequence encodes CASSQDRGVGAGELFF.

The V call is TRBV19, the J call TRBJ1-2; perhaps TRBD1 as D (5 bases). Trimming pared 8 bases from V and 7 bases from J, leaving 17 bases between. Per germline, CDR1 LNHDA and CDR2 SQIVND (reference sequence). The CDR3 loop spans 13 amino acids. CDR3 sequence (DNA): TGTGCCAGTTCGTGGAAAGGGGTCCGTGGCTACACCTTC. The encoded protein is CASSWKGVRGYTF.